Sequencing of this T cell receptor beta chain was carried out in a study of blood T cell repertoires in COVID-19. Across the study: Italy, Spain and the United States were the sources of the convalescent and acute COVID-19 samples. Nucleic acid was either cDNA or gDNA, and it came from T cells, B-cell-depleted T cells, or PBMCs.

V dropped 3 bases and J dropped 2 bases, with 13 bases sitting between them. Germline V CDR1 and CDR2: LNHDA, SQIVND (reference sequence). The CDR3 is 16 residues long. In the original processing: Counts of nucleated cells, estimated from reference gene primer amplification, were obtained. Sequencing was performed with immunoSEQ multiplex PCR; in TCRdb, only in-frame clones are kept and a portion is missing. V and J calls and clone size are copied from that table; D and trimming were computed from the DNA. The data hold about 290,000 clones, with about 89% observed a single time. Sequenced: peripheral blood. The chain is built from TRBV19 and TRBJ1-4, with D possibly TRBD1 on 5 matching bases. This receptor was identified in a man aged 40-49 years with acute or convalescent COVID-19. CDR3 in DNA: TGTGCCAGTAGTATCTACGGGGGGATTACTAATGAAAAACTGTTTTTT. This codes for CASSIYGGITNEKLFF.